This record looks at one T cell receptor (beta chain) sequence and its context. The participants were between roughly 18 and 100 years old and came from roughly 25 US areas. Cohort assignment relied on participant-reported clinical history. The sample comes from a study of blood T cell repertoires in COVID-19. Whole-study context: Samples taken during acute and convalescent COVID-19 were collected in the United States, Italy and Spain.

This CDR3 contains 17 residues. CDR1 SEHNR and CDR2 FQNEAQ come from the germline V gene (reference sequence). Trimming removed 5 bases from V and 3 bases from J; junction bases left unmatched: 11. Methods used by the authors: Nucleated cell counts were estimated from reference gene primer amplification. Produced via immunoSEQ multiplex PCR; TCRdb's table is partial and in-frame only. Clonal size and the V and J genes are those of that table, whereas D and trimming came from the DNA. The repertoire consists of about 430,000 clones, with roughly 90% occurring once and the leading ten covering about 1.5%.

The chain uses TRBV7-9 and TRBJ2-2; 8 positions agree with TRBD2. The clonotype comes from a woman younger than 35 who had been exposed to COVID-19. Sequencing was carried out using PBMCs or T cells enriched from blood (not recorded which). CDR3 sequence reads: CASSHPLFGRDTGELFF. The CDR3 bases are TGTGCCAGCAGCCACCCCCTTTTCGGGAGGGACACCGGGGAGCTGTTTTTT.